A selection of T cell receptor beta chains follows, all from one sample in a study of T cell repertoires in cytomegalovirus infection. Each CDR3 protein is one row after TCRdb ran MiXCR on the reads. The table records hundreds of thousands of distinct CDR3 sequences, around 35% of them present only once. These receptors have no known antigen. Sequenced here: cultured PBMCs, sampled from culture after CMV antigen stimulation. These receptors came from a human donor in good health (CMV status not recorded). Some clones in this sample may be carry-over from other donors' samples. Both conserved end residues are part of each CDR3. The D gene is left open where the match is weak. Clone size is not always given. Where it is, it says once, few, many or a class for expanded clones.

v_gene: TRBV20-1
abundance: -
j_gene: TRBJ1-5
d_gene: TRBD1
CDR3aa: CSASTGASNQPQHF
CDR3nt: TGCAGTGCTTCGACAGGGGCCAGCAATCAGCCCCAGCATTTT

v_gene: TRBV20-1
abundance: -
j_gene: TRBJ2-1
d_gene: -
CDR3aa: CSARDPSGDTHNEQFF
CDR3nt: TGCAGTGCTAGAGACCCTTCTGGGGACACCCACAATGAGCAGTTCTTC

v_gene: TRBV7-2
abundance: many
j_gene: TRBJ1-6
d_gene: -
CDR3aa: CASSLAARRNSPLHF
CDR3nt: TGTGCCAGCAGCTTAGCCGCCCGGAGAAATTCACCCCTCCACTTT

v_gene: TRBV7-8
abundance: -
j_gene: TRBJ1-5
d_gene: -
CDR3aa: CASSPHEQGLGYGNQPQHF
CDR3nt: TGTGCCAGCAGCCCACACGAACAGGGTTTAGGCTATGGCAATCAGCCCCAGCATTTT

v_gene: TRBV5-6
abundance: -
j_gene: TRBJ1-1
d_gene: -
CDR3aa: CASSTLGTTEAFF
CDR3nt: TGTGCCAGCAGCACTTTGGGGACCACTGAAGCTTTCTTT

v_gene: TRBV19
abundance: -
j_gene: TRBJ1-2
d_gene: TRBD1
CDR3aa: CASSTPGGTFYGYTF
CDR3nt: TGTGCCAGTAGTACCCCAGGGGGAACCTTCTATGGCTACACCTTC

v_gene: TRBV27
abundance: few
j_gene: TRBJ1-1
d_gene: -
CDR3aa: CASSIIQVGAEAFF
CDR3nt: TGTGCCAGCAGTATTATACAGGTTGGGGCTGAAGCTTTCTTT

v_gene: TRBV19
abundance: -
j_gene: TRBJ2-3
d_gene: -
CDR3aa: CASSGASLDTQYF
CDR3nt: TGTGCCAGTAGCGGGGCTTCTTTAGATACGCAGTATTTT

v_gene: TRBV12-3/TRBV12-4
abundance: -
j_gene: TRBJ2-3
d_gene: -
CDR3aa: CASLYRTVSYF
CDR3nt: TGTGCCAGTCTATACCGAACGGTGTCGTATTTT

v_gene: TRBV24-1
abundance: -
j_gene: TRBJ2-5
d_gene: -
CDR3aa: CATSDGHQETQYF
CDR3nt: TGTGCCACCAGTGATGGGCACCAAGAGACCCAGTACTTC

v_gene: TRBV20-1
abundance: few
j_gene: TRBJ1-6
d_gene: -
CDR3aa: CSASKRSPYNSPLHF
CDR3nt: TGCAGTGCGTCCAAAAGGAGTCCCTATAATTCACCCCTCCACTTT

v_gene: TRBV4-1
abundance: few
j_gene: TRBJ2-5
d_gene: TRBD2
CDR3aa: CASSQALEYTSGGSKETQYF
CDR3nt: TGCGCCAGCAGCCAAGCCCTGGAGTATACTAGCGGGGGGTCCAAAGAGACCCAGTACTTC

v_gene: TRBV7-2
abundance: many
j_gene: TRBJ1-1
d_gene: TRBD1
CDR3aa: CASSLPRGTGLPEAFF
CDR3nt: TGTGCCAGCAGCCTCCCAAGGGGGACAGGTTTACCTGAAGCTTTCTTT

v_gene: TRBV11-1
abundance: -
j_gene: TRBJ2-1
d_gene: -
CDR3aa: CASSPGRWAHNEQFF
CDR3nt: TGTGCCAGCAGTCCTGGACGTTGGGCACACAATGAGCAGTTCTTC

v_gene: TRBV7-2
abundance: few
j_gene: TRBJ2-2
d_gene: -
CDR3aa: CASSFGPGGELFF
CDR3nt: TGTGCCAGCAGCTTCGGACCGGGGGGGGAGCTGTTTTTT

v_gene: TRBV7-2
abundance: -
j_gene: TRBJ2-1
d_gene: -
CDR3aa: CASMAASVYNEQFF
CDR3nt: TGTGCCAGCATGGCCGCTTCGGTTTACAATGAGCAGTTCTTC